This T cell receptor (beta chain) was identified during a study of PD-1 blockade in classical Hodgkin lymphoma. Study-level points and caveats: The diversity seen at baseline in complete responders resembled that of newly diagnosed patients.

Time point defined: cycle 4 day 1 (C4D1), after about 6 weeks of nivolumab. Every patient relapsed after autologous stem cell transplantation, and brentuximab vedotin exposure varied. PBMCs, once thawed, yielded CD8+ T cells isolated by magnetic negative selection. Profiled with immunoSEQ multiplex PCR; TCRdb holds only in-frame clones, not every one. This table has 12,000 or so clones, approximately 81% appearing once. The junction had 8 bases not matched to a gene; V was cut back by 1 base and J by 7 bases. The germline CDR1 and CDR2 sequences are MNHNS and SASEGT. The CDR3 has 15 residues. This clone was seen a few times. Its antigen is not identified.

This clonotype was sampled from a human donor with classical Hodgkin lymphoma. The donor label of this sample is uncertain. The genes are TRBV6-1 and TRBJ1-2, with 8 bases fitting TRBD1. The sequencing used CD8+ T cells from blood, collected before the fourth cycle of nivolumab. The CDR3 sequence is CASSEVSGQGFGYTF. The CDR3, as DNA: TGTGCCAGCAGTGAAGTTAGTGGACAGGGATTTGGCTACACCTTC.